The present TCR beta chain was sequenced within a study of control samples from healthy donors and cancer patients. CDR1 and CDR2 (germline): SGHTA, FQGNSA. V was shortened by 3 bases and J by 5 bases, with 17 bases between the two germline ends. The CDR3 covers 16 residues. The table came from immunoSEQ multiplex PCR; TCRdb's copy has only in-frame clones and leaves some out. The table has more than 100,000 clones, nearly 90% seen once. The TCR comes from a man aged 50 to 60 with head and neck cancer. The sample was PBMCs. This chain uses TRBV7-2 with TRBJ2-1; D possibly matches TRBD1 or TRBD2 (5 bases each). CDR3 protein: CASSFFGAPTHNEQFF. The CDR3, as DNA: TGTGCCAGCAGCTTCTTCGGGGCACCTACTCACAATGAGCAGTTCTTC. Supplemented by reference TRBV7-2 and TRBJ2-1, the full variable domain reads GAGVSQSPSNKVTEKGKDVELRCDPISGHTALYWYRQSLGQGLEFLIYFQGNSAPDKSGLPSDRFSAERTGGSVSTLTIQRTQQEDSAVYLCASSFFGAPTHNEQFFGPGTRLTVL.